This T cell receptor (beta chain) was captured by sequencing in a study of blood T cell repertoires in COVID-19. Study in general: The United States, Italy and Spain were the sources of the acute and convalescent COVID-19 samples. Nucleic acid was either cDNA or gDNA, and it came from T cells, B-cell-depleted T cells, or PBMCs.

Authors' processing steps: Amplification with reference gene primers provided the estimates of nucleated cell counts. Profiled with immunoSEQ multiplex PCR; TCRdb holds only in-frame clones, not every one. V, J and clone size are taken as reported in that table, and D and trimming were inferred from the DNA itself. The sample gives around 100,000 clones, around 83% of which show up once; about 3.3% is in the top ten. CDR3 length equals 15 residues. After removal of 2 bases from V and 10 bases from J, the junction contained 6 bases not matched to a gene. From germline, CDR1 is MNHEY and CDR2 SVGAGI. Input material: peripheral blood. The chain has TRBV6-5 and TRBJ1-6; the match to TRBD1 covers 9 bases. This clonotype was sampled from an elderly woman with active or convalescent COVID-19. The CDR3, as DNA: TGTGCCAGCAGTTACGGCCCACAGGGGGCGTCACCCCTCCACTTT. It yields the protein CASSYGPQGASPLHF.